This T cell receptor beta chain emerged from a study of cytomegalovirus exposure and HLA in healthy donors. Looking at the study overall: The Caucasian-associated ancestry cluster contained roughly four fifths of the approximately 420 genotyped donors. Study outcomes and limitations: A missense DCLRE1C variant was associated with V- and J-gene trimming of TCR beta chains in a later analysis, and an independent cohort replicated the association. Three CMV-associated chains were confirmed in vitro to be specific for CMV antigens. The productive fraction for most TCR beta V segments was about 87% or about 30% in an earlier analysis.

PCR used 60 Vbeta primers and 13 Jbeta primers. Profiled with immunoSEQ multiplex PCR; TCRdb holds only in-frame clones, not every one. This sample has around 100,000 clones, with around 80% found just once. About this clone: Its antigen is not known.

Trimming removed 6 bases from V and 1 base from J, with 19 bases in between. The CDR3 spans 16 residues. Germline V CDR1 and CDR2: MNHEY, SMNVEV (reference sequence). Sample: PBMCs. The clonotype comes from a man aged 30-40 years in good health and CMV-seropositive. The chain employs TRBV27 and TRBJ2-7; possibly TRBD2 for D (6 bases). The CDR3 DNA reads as TGTGCCAGCAGCTATAGTATGGGGACTTATTCCTACGAGCAGTACTTC. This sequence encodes CASSYSMGTYSYEQYF.